The clone carrying this T cell receptor (beta chain) was found many times. Authors' processing steps: It was from reference gene primer amplification that nucleated cell counts were estimated. This table comes from immunoSEQ multiplex PCR, and its TCRdb copy is limited to in-frame clones, with some not included. That table furnishes V, J and clone size, whereas the DNA furnished D and trimming. The sample has fewer than 300,000 clones, about 80% seen once; the top ten hold approximately 9%. These data originate in a study of blood T cell repertoires in COVID-19. Study-wide background: The samples span acute and convalescent COVID-19 from the United States, Italy and Spain. The analysed material was cDNA or gDNA that came from T cells, B-cell-depleted T cells, or PBMCs.

Sequenced material: peripheral blood. The clonotype comes from a human donor in a cohort sampled during active COVID-19.

CDR3 in DNA: TGTGCCAGCAGTTTAGGGAGGAACACTGAAGCTTTCTTT. Amino acid sequence: CASSLGRNTEAFF. The chain has TRBV28 and TRBJ1-1, with D unresolved. The CDR3 has 13 residues. Germline V gene sequence: CDR1 MDHEN, CDR2 SYDVKM. The ends were cut back, 2 bases at V and 1 base at J, with 5 bases in the middle.